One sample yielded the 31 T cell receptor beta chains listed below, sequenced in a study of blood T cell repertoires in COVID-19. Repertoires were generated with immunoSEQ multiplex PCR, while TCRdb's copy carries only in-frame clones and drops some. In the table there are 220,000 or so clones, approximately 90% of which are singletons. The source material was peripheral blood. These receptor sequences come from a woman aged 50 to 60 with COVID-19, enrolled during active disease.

As DNA, the CDR3 is TGTGCCAGCAGCTTGGGTATGGCAGTTTCCAGCAATCAGCCCCAGCATTTT. Protein sequence: CASSLGMAVSSNQPQHF. J is TRBJ1-5 and V is TRBV5-5; D ambiguous. This CDR3 has 17 amino acids. V was clipped by 0 bases and J by 1 base, with 14 bases between them. Germline V gene lookup returns CDR1 SGHKS and CDR2 YYEKEE (reference sequence).

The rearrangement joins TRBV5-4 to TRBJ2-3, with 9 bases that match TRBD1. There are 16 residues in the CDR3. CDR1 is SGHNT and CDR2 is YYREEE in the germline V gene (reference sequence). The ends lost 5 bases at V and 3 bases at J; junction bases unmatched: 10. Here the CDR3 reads CASSGSGQGVTDTQYF. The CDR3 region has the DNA TGTGCCAGCAGTGGGTCGGGACAGGGAGTGACAGATACGCAGTATTTT.

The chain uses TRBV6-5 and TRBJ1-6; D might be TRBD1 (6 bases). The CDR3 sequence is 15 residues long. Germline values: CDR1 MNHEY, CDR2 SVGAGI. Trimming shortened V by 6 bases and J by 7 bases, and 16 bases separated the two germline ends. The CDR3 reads CASSRTGSGNSPLHF. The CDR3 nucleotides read TGTGCCAGCAGCCGCACAGGGTCGGGCAATTCACCCCTCCACTTT.

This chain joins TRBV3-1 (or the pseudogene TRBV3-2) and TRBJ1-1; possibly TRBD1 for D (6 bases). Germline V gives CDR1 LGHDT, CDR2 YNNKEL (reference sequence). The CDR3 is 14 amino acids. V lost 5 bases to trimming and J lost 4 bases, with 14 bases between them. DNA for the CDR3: TGTGCCAGCAGCGTAGGGGGAAGACGCACTGAAGCTTTCTTT. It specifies CASSVGGRRTEAFF.

The CDR3 DNA follows: TGCGCCAGCAGCTTGCAGGGGGATCAGCCCCAGCATTTT. Its protein product is CASSLQGDQPQHF. The gene calls are TRBV5-1 and TRBJ1-5, with 7 bases matching TRBD1. The CDR3 is 13 amino acids. With V trimmed by 1 base and J by 5 bases, 0 bases remained unmatched. Germline V gene lookup returns CDR1 SGHRS and CDR2 YFSETQ.

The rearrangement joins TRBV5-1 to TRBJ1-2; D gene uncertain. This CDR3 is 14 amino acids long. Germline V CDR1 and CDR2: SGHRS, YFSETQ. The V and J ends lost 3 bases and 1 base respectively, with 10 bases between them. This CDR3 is CASSYSGGNYGYTF. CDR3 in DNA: TGCGCCAGCAGCTATTCAGGAGGTAACTATGGCTACACCTTC.

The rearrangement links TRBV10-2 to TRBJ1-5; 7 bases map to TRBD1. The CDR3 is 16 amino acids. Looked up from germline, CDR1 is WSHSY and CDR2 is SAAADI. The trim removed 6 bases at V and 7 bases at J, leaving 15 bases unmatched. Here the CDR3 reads CASSDRDSHWGQPQHF. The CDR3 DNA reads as TGCGCCAGCAGCGACCGGGACAGCCACTGGGGACAGCCCCAGCATTTT.

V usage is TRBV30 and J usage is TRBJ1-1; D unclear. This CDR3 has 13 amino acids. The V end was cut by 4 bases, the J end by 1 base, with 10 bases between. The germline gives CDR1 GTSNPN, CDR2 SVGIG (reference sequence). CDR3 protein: CAWTSGWNTEAFF. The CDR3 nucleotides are TGTGCCTGGACTAGTGGGTGGAACACTGAAGCTTTCTTT.

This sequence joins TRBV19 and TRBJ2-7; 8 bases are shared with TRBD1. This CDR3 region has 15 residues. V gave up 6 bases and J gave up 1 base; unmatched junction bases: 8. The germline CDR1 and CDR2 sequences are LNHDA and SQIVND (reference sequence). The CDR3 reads CASSYGTGGSYEQYV. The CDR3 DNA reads TGTGCCAGTAGCTACGGGACAGGTGGATCCTACGAGCAGTACGTC.

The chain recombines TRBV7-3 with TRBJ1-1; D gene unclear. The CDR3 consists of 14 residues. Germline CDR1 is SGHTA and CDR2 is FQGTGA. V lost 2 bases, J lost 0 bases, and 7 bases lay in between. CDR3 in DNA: TGTGCCAGCAGCTTATCGAGGGTGAACACTGAAGCTTTCTTT. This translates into CASSLSRVNTEAFF.

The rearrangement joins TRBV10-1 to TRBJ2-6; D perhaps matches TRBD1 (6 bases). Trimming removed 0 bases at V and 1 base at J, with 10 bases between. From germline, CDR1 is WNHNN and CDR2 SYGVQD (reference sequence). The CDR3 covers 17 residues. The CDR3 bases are TGCGCCAGCAGTGAGTCTAGGGACATTTCTGGGGCCAACGTCCTGACTTTC. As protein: CASSESRDISGANVLTF.

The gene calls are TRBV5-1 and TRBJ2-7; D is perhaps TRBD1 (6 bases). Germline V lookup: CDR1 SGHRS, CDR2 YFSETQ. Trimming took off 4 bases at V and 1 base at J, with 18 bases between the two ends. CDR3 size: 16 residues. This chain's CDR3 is CASSPTAGRGSYEQYV. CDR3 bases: TGCGCCAGCAGCCCCACAGCAGGAAGGGGGTCCTACGAGCAGTACGTC.

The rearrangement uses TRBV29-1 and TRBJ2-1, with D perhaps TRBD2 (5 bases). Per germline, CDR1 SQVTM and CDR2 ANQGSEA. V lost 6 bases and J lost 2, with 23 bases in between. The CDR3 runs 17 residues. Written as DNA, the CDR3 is TGCAGCGTGGTCCCCGAGGGAAGGGTCGGTACCTACAATGAGCAGTTCTTC. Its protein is CSVVPEGRVGTYNEQFF.

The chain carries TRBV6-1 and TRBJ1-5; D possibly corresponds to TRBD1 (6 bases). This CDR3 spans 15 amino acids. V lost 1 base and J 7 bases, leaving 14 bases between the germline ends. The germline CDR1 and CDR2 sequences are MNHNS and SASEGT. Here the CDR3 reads CASSEVGGAGQPQHF. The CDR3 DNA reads TGTGCCAGCAGTGAAGTGGGGGGGGCCGGGCAGCCCCAGCATTTT.

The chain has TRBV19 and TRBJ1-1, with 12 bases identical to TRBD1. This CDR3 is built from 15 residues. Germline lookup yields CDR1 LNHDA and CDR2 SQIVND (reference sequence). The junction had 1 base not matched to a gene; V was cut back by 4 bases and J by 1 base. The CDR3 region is CASSRDRGPNTEAFF. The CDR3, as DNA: TGTGCCAGTAGTAGGGACAGGGGGCCGAACACTGAAGCTTTCTTT. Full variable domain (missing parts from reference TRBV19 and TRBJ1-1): DGGITQSPKYLFRKEGQNVTLSCEQNLNHDAMYWYRQDPGQGLRLIYYSQIVNDFQKGDIAEGYSVSREKKESFPLTVTSAQKNPTAFYLCASSRDRGPNTEAFFGQGTRLTVV.

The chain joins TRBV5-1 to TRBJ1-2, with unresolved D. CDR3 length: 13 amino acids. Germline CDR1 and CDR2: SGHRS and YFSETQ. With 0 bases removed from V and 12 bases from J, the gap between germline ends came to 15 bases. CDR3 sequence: CASSLEPGSPHTF. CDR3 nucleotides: TGCGCCAGCAGCTTGGAACCGGGTTCCCCACACACCTTC.

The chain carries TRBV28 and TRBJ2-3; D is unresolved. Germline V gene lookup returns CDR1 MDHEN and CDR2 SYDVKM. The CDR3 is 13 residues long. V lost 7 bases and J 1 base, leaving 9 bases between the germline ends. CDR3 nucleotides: TGTGCCAGCATCCCCCTCGGCACAGATACGCAGTATTTT. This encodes CASIPLGTDTQYF.

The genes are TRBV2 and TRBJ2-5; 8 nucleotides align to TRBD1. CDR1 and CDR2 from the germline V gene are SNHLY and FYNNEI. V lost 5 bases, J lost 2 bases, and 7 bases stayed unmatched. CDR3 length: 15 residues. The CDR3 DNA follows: TGTGCCAGCAGTTGGGACAGGATACTACAAGAGACCCAGTACTTC. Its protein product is CASSWDRILQETQYF.

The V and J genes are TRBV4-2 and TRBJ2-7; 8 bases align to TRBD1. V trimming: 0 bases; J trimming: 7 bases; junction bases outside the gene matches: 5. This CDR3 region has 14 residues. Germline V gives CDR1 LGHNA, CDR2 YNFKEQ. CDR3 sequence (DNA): TGTGCCAGCAGCCAAGACCAGGGGGCCGGGGAGCAGTACTTC. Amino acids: CASSQDQGAGEQYF.

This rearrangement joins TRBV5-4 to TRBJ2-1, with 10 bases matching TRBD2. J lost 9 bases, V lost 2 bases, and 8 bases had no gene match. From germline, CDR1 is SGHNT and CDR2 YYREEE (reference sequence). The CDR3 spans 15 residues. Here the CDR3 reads CASSLDGLAEVEQFF. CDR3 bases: TGTGCCAGCAGCTTAGACGGACTAGCGGAGGTTGAGCAGTTCTTC.

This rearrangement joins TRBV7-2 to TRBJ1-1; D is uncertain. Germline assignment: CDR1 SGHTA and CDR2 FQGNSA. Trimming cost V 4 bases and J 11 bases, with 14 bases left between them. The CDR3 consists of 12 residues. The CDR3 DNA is TGTGCCAGCAGCTCCTGGTCTGGGAGGGCTTTCTTT. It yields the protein CASSSWSGRAFF.

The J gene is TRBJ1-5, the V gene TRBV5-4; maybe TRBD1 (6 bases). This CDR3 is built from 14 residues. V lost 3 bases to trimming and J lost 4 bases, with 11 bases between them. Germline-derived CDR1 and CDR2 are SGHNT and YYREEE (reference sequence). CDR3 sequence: CASSSQGRNQPQHF. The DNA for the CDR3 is TGTGCCAGCAGCTCACAGGGCAGAAATCAGCCCCAGCATTTT.

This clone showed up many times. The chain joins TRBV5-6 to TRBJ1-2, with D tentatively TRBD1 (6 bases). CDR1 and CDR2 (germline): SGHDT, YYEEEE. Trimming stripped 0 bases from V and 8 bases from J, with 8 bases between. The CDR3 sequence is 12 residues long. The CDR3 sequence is CASSLVTGGYTF. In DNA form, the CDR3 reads TGTGCCAGCAGCTTGGTGACAGGCGGCTACACCTTC.

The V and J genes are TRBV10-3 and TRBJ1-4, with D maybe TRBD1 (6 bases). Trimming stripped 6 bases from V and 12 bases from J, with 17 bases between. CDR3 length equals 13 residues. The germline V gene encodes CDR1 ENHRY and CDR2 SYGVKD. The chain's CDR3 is CAISEGYEGELFF. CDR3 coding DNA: TGTGCCATCAGCGAGGGTTATGAGGGGGAACTGTTTTTT.

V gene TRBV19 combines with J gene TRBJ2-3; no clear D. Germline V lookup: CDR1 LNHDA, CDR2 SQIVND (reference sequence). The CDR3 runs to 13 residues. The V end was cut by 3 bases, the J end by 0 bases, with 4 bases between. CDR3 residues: CASSMTSTDTQYF. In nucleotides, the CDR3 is TGTGCCAGTAGTATGACTAGCACAGATACGCAGTATTTT.

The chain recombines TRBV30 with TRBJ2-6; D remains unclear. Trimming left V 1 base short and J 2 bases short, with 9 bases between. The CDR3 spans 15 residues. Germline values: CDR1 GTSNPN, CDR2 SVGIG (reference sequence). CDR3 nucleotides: TGTGCCTGGAGTGATTACGGTACTGGGGCCAACGTCCTGACTTTC. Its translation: CAWSDYGTGANVLTF.

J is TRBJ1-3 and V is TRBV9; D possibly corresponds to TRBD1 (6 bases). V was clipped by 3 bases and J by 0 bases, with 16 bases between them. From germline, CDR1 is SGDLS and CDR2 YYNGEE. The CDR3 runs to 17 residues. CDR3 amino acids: CASSETGGRNSGNTIYF. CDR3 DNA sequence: TGTGCCAGCAGCGAAACCGGGGGGCGTAACTCTGGAAACACCATATATTTT.

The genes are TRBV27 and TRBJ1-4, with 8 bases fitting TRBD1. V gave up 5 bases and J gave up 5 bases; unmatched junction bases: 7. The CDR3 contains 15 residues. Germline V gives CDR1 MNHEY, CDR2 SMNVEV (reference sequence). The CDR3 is CASSPRQGTNEKLFF. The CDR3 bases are TGTGCCAGCAGTCCCCGACAGGGGACGAATGAAAAACTGTTTTTT.

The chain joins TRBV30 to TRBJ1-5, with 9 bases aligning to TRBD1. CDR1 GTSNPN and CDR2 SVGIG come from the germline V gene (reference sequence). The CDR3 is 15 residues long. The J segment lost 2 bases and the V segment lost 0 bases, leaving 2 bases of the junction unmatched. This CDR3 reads CAWSVQGAGNQPQHF. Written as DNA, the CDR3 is TGTGCCTGGAGTGTACAGGGGGCTGGCAATCAGCCCCAGCATTTT.

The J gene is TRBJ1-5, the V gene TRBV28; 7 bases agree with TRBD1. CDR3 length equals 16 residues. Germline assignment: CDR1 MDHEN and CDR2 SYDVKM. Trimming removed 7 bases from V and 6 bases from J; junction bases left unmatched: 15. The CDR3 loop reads CASINRQGKRGQPQHF. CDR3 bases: TGTGCCAGCATTAACAGACAGGGTAAAAGGGGTCAGCCCCAGCATTTT.

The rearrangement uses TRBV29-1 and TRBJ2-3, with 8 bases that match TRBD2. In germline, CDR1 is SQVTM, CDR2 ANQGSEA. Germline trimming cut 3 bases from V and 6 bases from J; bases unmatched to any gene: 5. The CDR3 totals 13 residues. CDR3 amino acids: CSVERGVGDTQYF. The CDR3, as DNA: TGCAGCGTTGAGCGGGGGGTTGGGGATACGCAGTATTTT.